This T cell receptor (beta chain) originates from a study of blood T cell repertoires in COVID-19. As for the study in general: Specimens from acute and convalescent COVID-19 originated in the United States, Italy and Spain.

Method: immunoSEQ multiplex PCR; TCRdb's copy keeps in-frame clones and lacks some. The sample gives roughly 250,000 clones, over 70% of which show up once; around 3.4% is in the top ten. Sequenced input: peripheral blood. This TCR came from a woman over 75 with acute or convalescent COVID-19.

CDR3 loop: CASSSGTGGAAGNTIYF. The CDR3 DNA reads as TGTGCCAGCAGCTCGGGGACAGGGGGCGCGGCTGGAAACACCATATATTTT. The rearrangement uses TRBV5-4 and TRBJ1-3; the match to TRBD1 covers 12 bases. The CDR3 spans 17 residues. V was pared by 3 bases and J by 2 bases, with 6 bases of the junction left unmatched. Germline CDR1 and CDR2: SGHNT and YYREEE (reference sequence). Full variable domain (outside the CDR3, taken from reference TRBV5-4 and TRBJ1-3): ETGVTQSPTHLIKTRGQQVTLRCSSQSGHNTVSWYQQALGQGPQFIFQYYREEENGRGNFPPRFSGLQFPNYSSELNVNALELDDSALYLCASSSGTGGAAGNTIYFGEGSWLTVV.